The 18 T cell receptor beta chains below were found in one sample sequenced in a study of shared clonotypes between healthy human individuals (dated by TCRdb to the early 2020s). CD8 naive samples were obtained by positive selection for CCR7 among CD45RO-negative cells, yielding a CD45RA+CCR7+ population from which TemRA cells were excluded. Library generation was performed with the immunoSEQ multiplex PCR assay. TCRdb's version of the immuneACCESS table is confined to in-frame rearrangements and falls short of the full clone set. An unresolved V gene accounts for under half of the shortfall where checked; the remainder is of unknown origin. The sample includes hundreds of thousands of clones, with 95% to 98% observed a single time. 0.3% of the sample is taken by the ten largest. The source material was naive CD8+ T cells sorted from blood. The cell subset or site label of this sample denotes: CD45RA+CCR7+. These TCRs come from a man aged 25-45 years in good health.

The chain links TRBV7-2 to TRBJ2-7; D perhaps matches TRBD1 (5 bases). Per germline, CDR1 SGHTA and CDR2 FQGNSA. There are 15 residues in the CDR3. Trimming took off 1 base at V and 4 bases at J, with 14 bases between the two ends. This chain's CDR3 is CASSLVGVAKYEQYF. The CDR3 nucleotides read TGTGCCAGCAGCTTAGTAGGGGTGGCAAAGTACGAGCAGTACTTC.

The chain uses TRBV5-5 and TRBJ2-7; 7 nucleotides agree with TRBD2. V lost 8 bases to trimming and J lost 2 bases; unmatched junction nucleotides: 7. Germline lookup yields CDR1 SGHKS and CDR2 YYEKEE (reference sequence). This CDR3 is built from 13 residues. CDR3 DNA: TGTGCCAGTAGAAGCGGGGATCCCTACGAGCAGTACTTC. It yields the protein CASRSGDPYEQYF.

The genes are TRBV7-8 and TRBJ2-3; TRBD2 matches 8 bases. CDR3 length equals 15 residues. The germline CDR1 and CDR2 sequences are SGHVS and FQNEAQ. V lost 1 base and J lost 4; bases outside the gene matches: 4. DNA of the CDR3: TGTGCCAGCAGCTTAGAAGGACTAGCCGCAGATACGCAGTATTTT. Its protein is CASSLEGLAADTQYF.

V and J are TRBV2 and TRBJ2-1; D call uncertain. Germline-derived CDR1 and CDR2 are SNHLY and FYNNEI. Trimming removed 8 bases from V and 3 bases from J, with 8 bases in between. CDR3 length: 12 amino acids. DNA of the CDR3: TGTGCCAGCGCTTCCATCTACAATGAGCAGTTCTTC. Translation gives CASASIYNEQFF. Based on the CDR3 plus reference TRBV2 and TRBJ2-1, the full variable domain is EPEVTQTPSHQVTQMGQEVILRCVPISNHLYFYWYRQILGQKVEFLVSFYNNEISEKSEIFDDQFSVERPDGSNFTLKIRSTKLEDSAMYFCASASIYNEQFFGPGTRLTVL.

This sequence joins TRBV4-1 and TRBJ2-2; D might be TRBD1 (6 bases). Germline loops: CDR1 MGHRA, CDR2 YSYEKL. The CDR3 is 14 residues long. Trimming took 6 bases from V and 5 from J, leaving 13 bases between them. The CDR3 is CASSTSQGTGELFF. CDR3 nucleotides: TGCGCCAGCAGTACTTCTCAGGGGACCGGGGAGCTGTTTTTT.

The chain links TRBV9 to TRBJ2-7, with 7 bases that match TRBD1. Germline assignment: CDR1 SGDLS and CDR2 YYNGEE. V lost 0 bases to trimming and J lost 4 bases; unmatched junction nucleotides: 7. CDR3 length equals 15 residues. The CDR3 region has the DNA TGTGCCAGCAGCGTAGAGCCAGGGGGATTTTACGAGCAGTACTTC. Translated: CASSVEPGGFYEQYF.

V usage is TRBV18 and J usage is TRBJ1-1; the D gene is possibly TRBD1 (6 bases). The CDR3 contains 13 residues. V was cut by 2 bases and J by 3 bases, with 7 bases left in between. The germline V gene encodes CDR1 KGHSH and CDR2 LQKENI. The CDR3 here is CASSPGQYTEAFF. The CDR3 DNA sequence: TGTGCCAGCTCACCAGGACAGTACACTGAAGCTTTCTTT.

The chain has TRBV5-1 and TRBJ2-7; the match to TRBD2 covers 10 bases. From germline, CDR1 is SGHRS and CDR2 YFSETQ. The J segment lost 0 bases and the V segment lost 5 bases, leaving 5 bases of the junction unmatched. The length of the CDR3 is 15 residues. CDR3 residues: CASSQQREGSYEQYF. The CDR3 DNA is TGCGCCAGCAGTCAACAGCGGGAGGGCTCCTACGAGCAGTACTTC.

This clone was counted once. The V call is TRBV5-5, the J call TRBJ2-7; a weak D match, TRBD1 (5 bases). Germline assignment: CDR1 SGHKS and CDR2 YYEKEE (reference sequence). V was shortened by 6 bases and J by 5 bases, with 12 bases between the two germline ends. The CDR3 covers 12 residues. The CDR3 here is CASTGPVDEQYF. The CDR3 DNA is TGTGCCAGCACAGGGCCGGTGGACGAGCAGTACTTC.

V is TRBV5-1 and J is TRBJ2-7; TRBD1 is a possible D gene (6 bases). Trimming cost V 6 bases and J 4 bases, with 14 bases left between them. Per the germline V gene, CDR1 is SGHRS and CDR2 is YFSETQ. The CDR3 contains 13 residues. The CDR3 here is CASTFERGYEQYF. Here the CDR3 DNA reads TGCGCCAGCACGTTTGAGAGGGGGTACGAGCAGTACTTC.

This clone was detected only once. The CDR3 nucleotides are TGTGCCAGCTCACCGTCGTCCAAACCTGCAACTAATGAAAAACTGTTTTTT. It is translated as CASSPSSKPATNEKLFF. This chain links TRBV18 with TRBJ1-4, with unresolved D. Trimming took off 3 bases at V and 0 bases at J, with 14 bases between the two ends. This CDR3 region has 17 residues. Per the germline V gene, CDR1 is KGHSH and CDR2 is LQKENI.

The chain employs TRBV4-1 and TRBJ2-7, with a weak D call TRBD2 (5 bases). This CDR3 contains 14 residues. V was shortened by 0 bases and J by 4 bases, with 10 bases between the two germline ends. Germline V gives CDR1 MGHRA, CDR2 YSYEKL. CDR3 DNA sequence: TGCGCCAGCAGCCAAGAGAGGGAACTATACGAGCAGTACTTC. Amino acids: CASSQERELYEQYF.

The chain joins TRBV5-1 to TRBJ2-4; 13 nucleotides line up with TRBD2. This CDR3 has 16 residues. Germline loops: CDR1 SGHRS, CDR2 YFSETQ. V shed 4 bases, J shed 7 bases, and the junction held 8 bases outside the gene matches. For the CDR3, the DNA is TGCGCCAGCAGCAGCGGGACTAGCGGGATTCTGAACATTCAGTACTTC. The encoded protein is CASSSGTSGILNIQYF.

The V and J genes are TRBV28 and TRBJ2-7, with 8 bases fitting TRBD2. The CDR3 has 15 amino acids. CDR1 MDHEN and CDR2 SYDVKM come from the germline V gene. V lost 10 bases, J lost 3 bases, and 14 bases stayed unmatched. CDR3 protein: CATKGPLAGIYEQYF. Here the CDR3 DNA reads TGTGCCACCAAGGGCCCATTAGCGGGAATCTACGAGCAGTACTTC.

The chain joins TRBV9 to TRBJ2-1; 11 bases are a match to TRBD2. The CDR3 length is 16 residues. Germline-derived CDR1 and CDR2 are SGDLS and YYNGEE. V shed 4 bases, J shed 3 bases, and the junction held 6 bases outside the gene matches. The CDR3 DNA follows: TGTGCCAGCAGCCCCCAACTAGCGGGAGACTACAATGAGCAGTTCTTC. Translating gives CASSPQLAGDYNEQFF.

This sequence joins TRBV19 and TRBJ1-2; D is possibly TRBD1 (5 bases). Germline V CDR1 and CDR2: LNHDA, SQIVND (reference sequence). Trimming removed 6 bases at V and 0 bases at J, with 17 bases between. The length of the CDR3 is 16 residues. CDR3 coding DNA: TGTGCCAGTAGGGTCGGTCCGGACACAGCTAACTATGGCTACACCTTC. Its translation is CASRVGPDTANYGYTF.

V usage is TRBV19 and J usage is TRBJ1-1, with TRBD1 identical over 9 bases. The J segment lost 5 bases and the V segment lost 4 bases, leaving 5 bases of the junction unmatched. From germline, CDR1 is LNHDA and CDR2 SQIVND (reference sequence). The CDR3 is 14 amino acids. CDR3 nucleotides: TGTGCCAGTAGTACACAGGGGGCGGATACTGAAGCTTTCTTT. Amino acid sequence: CASSTQGADTEAFF.

The V gene is TRBV27, the J gene TRBJ1-3; unclear D gene. The germline gives CDR1 MNHEY, CDR2 SMNVEV (reference sequence). Trimming cost V 3 bases and J 3 bases, with 6 bases left between them. The length of the CDR3 is 13 residues. The CDR3 sequence: CASSLARGNTIYF. The CDR3 nucleotides read TGTGCCAGCAGTTTGGCCCGTGGAAACACCATATATTTT.